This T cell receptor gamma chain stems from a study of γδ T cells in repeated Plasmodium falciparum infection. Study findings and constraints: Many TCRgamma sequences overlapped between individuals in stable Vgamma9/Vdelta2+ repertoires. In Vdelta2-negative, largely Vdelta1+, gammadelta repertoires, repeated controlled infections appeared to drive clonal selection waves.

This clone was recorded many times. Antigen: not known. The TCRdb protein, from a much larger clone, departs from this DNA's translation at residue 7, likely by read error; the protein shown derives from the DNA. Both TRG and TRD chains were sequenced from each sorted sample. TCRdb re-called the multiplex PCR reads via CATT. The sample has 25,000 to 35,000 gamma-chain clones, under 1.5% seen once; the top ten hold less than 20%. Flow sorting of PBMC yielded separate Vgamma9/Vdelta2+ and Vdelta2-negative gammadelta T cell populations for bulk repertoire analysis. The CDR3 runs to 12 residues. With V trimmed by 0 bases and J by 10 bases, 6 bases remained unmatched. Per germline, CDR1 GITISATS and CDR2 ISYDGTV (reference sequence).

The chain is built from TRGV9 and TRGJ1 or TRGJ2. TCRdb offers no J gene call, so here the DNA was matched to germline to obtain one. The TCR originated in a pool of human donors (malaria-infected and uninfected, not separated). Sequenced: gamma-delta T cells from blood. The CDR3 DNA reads TGTGCCTTGTGGGAGGTGCGTCGGAAGAAACTCTTT. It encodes CALWEVRRKKLF.